These T cell receptor beta chains were read from a single sample in a study of shared clonotypes between healthy human individuals. Produced via immunoSEQ multiplex PCR; TCRdb's table is partial and in-frame only. Counted here are a few million clones, more than 85% occurring once; the ten biggest clones make up 0.39%. Sample: naive CD4+ T cells from PBMCs. The receptors originated from a man younger than 35 in good health. Some clones in this sample may be carry-over from other donors' samples. CDR3s include the opening cysteine and the closing phenylalanine or tryptophan. A D gene is named only where the DNA matches it firmly. Expanded clones get a size class; other rows say once, few or many, or leave the size out.

clone size: NA; V gene: TRBV10-3; D gene: TRBD1; J gene: TRBJ1-5; CDR3 DNA: TGTGCCATCAGTGAGCGACAGGGCGAGCATCAGCCCCAGCATTTT; CDR3 protein: CAISERQGEHQPQHF
clone size: NA; V gene: TRBV5-1; D gene: TRBD2; J gene: TRBJ2-2; CDR3 DNA: TGCGCCAGCAGCTTGGCGGGACTAGCGGGAAATGGTGGCACCGGGGAGCTGTTTTTT; CDR3 protein: CASSLAGLAGNGGTGELFF
clone size: once; V gene: TRBV6-5; D gene: NA; J gene: TRBJ1-1; CDR3 DNA: TGTGCCAGCAGTTACTACTGGGGATCGAACACTGAAGCTTTCTTT; CDR3 protein: CASSYYWGSNTEAFF
clone size: NA; V gene: TRBV28; D gene: NA; J gene: TRBJ2-2; CDR3 DNA: TGTGCCAGCAGCTCCCCCGGGGGCGCAGCCGGGGAGCTGTTTTTT; CDR3 protein: CASSSPGGAAGELFF
clone size: NA; V gene: TRBV11-3; D gene: NA; J gene: TRBJ1-2; CDR3 DNA: TGTGCCAGCAGCCACGGACAGAATTATGGCTACACCTTC; CDR3 protein: CASSHGQNYGYTF
clone size: NA; V gene: TRBV2; D gene: NA; J gene: TRBJ2-2; CDR3 DNA: TGTGCCAGCAGTCCCGGGTCCCCGAACACCGGGGAGCTGTTTTTT; CDR3 protein: CASSPGSPNTGELFF
clone size: NA; V gene: TRBV29-1; D gene: NA; J gene: TRBJ2-7; CDR3 DNA: TGCAGCCTCGGGGTAGGCGACGAGCAGTACTTC; CDR3 protein: CSLGVGDEQYF
clone size: NA; V gene: TRBV6-5; D gene: NA; J gene: TRBJ1-2; CDR3 DNA: TGTGCCAGCTCCATAGGCAGGGCGGACTATGGCTACACCTTC; CDR3 protein: CASSIGRADYGYTF
clone size: NA; V gene: TRBV15; D gene: NA; J gene: TRBJ1-1; CDR3 DNA: TGTGCCACCAGCTTAAAGCGATTGGGCACTGAAGCTTTCTTT; CDR3 protein: CATSLKRLGTEAFF
clone size: once; V gene: TRBV19; D gene: NA; J gene: TRBJ2-3; CDR3 DNA: TGTGCCAGCGCAGGAGTGACCCTGGGGGATACGCAGTATTTT; CDR3 protein: CASAGVTLGDTQYF
clone size: once; V gene: TRBV6-1; D gene: TRBD2; J gene: TRBJ2-1; CDR3 DNA: TGTGCCAGCCGAGAGCGGGAGAGGGTCAATGAGCAGTTCTTC; CDR3 protein: CASRERERVNEQFF